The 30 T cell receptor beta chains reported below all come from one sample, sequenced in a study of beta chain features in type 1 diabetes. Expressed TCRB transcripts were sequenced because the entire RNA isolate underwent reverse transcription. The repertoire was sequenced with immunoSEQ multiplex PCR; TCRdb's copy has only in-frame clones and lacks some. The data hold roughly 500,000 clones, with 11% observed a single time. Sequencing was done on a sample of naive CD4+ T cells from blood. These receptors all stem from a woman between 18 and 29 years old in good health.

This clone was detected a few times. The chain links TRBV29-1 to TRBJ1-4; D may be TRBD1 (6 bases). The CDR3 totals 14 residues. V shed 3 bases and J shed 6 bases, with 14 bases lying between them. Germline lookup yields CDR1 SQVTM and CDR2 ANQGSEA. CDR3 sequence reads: CSVDRGLGDEKLFF. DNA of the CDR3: TGCAGCGTTGACAGGGGATTAGGCGATGAAAAACTGTTTTTT.

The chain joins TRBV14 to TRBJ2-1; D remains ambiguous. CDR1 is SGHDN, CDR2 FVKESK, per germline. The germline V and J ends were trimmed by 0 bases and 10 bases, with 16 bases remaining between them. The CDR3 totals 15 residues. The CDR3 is CASSQDVWQIGEQFF. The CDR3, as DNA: TGTGCCAGCAGCCAAGATGTATGGCAGATAGGGGAGCAGTTCTTC.

Here the CDR3 DNA reads TGTGCCAGCAGCGGGAGGGTTTACTATGGCTACACCTTC. This encodes CASSGRVYYGYTF. This chain connects TRBV5-6 to TRBJ1-2; no clear D. Trimming removed 4 bases from V and 3 bases from J, with 10 bases in between. CDR3 size: 13 residues. Germline assignment: CDR1 SGHDT and CDR2 YYEEEE.

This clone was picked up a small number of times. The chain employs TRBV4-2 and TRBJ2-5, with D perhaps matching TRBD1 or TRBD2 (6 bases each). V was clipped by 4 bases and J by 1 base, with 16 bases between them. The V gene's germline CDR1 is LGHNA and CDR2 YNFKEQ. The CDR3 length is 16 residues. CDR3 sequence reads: CASSLGRGGRQETQYF. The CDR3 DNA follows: TGTGCCAGCAGCCTCGGCCGTGGGGGGCGCCAAGAGACCCAGTACTTC.

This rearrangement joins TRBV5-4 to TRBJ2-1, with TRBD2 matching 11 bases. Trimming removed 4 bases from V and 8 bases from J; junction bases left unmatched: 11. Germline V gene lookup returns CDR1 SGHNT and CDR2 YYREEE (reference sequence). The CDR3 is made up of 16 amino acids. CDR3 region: CASSPAHSGRAHEQFF. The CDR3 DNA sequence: TGTGCCAGCAGCCCGGCCCATAGCGGGAGGGCACATGAGCAGTTCTTC.

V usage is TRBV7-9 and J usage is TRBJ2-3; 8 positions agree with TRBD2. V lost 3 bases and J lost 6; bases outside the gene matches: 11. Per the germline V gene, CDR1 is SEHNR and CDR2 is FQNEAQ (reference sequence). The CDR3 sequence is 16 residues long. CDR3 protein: CASSLSGTRVGDTQYF. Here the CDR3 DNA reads TGTGCCAGCAGCTTGTCCGGGACTAGGGTCGGGGATACGCAGTATTTT.

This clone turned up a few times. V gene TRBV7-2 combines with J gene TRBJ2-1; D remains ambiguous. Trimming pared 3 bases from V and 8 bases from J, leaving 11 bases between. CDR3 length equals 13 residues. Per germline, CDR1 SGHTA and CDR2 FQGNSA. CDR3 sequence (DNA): TGTGCCAGCAGCTTCCCCGTATCGGATGAGCAGTTCTTC. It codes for CASSFPVSDEQFF.

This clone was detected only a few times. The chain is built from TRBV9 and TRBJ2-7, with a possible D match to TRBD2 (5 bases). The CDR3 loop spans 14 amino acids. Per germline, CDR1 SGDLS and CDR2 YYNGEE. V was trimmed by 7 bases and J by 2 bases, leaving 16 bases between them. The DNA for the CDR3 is TGTGCCAGCGGGCGGGCCAGTGCGGCCTACGAGCAGTACTTC. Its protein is CASGRASAAYEQYF.

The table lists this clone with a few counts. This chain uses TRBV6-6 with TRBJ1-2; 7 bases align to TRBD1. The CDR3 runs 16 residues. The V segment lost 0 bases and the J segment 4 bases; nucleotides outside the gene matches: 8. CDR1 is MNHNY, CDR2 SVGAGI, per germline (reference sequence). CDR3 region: CASSYSKQGKGYGYTF. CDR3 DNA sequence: TGTGCCAGCAGTTACTCGAAACAGGGGAAGGGCTATGGCTACACCTTC.

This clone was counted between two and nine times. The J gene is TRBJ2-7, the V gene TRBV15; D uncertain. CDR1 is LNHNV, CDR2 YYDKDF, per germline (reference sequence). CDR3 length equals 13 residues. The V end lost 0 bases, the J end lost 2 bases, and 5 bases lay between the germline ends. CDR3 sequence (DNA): TGTGCCACCAGCAGAGATCAGGCCTACGAGCAGTACTTC. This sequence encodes CATSRDQAYEQYF.

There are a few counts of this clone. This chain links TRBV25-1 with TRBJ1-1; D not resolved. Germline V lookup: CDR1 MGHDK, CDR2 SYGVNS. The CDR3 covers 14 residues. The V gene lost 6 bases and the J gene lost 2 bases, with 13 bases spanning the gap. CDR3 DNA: TGTGCCAGCAGGACGATCGGGTTAAACACTGAAGCTTTCTTT. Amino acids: CASRTIGLNTEAFF.

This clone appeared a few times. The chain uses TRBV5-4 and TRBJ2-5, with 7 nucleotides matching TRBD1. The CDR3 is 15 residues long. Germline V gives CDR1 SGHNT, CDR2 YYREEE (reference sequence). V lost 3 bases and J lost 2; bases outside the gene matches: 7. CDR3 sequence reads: CASSYDRVGQETQYF. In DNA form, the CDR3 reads TGTGCCAGCAGCTATGACAGGGTCGGTCAAGAGACCCAGTACTTC. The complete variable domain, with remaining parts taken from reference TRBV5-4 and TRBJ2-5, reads ETGVTQSPTHLIKTRGQQVTLRCSSQSGHNTVSWYQQALGQGPQFIFQYYREEENGRGNFPPRFSGLQFPNYSSELNVNALELDDSALYLCASSYDRVGQETQYFGPGTRLLVL.

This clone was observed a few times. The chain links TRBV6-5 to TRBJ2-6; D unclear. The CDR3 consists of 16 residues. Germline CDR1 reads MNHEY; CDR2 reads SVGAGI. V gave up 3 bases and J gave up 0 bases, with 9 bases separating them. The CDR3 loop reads CASSYLRSSGANVLTF. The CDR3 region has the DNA TGTGCCAGCAGTTATCTTCGTTCCTCTGGGGCCAACGTCCTGACTTTC.

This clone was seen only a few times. CDR3 amino acids: CASSSPGSTEAFF. CDR3 nucleotides: TGTGCCAGCAGCTCCCCAGGGAGTACTGAAGCTTTCTTT. The chain carries TRBV7-3 and TRBJ1-1; TRBD1 might be the D (5 bases). Trimming stripped 4 bases from V and 5 bases from J, with 11 bases between. In germline, CDR1 is SGHTA, CDR2 FQGTGA. The CDR3 is made up of 13 amino acids. Based on the CDR3 plus reference TRBV7-3 and TRBJ1-1, the full variable domain is GAGVSQTPSNKVTEKGKYVELRCDPISGHTALYWYRQSLGQGPEFLIYFQGTGAADDSGLPNDRFFAVRPEGSVSTLKIQRTERGDSAVYLCASSSPGSTEAFFGQGTRLTVV.

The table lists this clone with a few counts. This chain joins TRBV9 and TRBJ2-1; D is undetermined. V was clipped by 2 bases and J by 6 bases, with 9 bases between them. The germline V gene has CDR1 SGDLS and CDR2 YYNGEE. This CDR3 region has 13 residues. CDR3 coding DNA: TGTGCCAGCAGCGTTAGTAGCTCCAATGAGCAGTTCTTC. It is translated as CASSVSSSNEQFF.

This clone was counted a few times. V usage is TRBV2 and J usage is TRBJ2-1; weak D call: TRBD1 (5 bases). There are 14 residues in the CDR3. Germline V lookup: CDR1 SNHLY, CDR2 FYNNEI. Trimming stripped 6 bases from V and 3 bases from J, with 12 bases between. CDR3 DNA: TGTGCCAGCAGGACGTCTACAGGCTACAATGAGCAGTTCTTC. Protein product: CASRTSTGYNEQFF.

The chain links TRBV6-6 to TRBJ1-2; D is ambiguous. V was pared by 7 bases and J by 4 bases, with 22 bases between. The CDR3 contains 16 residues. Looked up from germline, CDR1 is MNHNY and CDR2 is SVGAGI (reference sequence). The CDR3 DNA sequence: TGTGCCAGCACCTTTACCCCGGGAGGATTGAGCTATGGCTACACCTTC. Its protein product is CASTFTPGGLSYGYTF.

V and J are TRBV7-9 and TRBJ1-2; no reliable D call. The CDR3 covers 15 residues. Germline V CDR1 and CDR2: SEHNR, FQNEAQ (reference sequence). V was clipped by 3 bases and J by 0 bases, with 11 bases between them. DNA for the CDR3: TGTGCCAGCAGCTTCTTCGTGGATTCTAACTATGGCTACACCTTC. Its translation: CASSFFVDSNYGYTF.

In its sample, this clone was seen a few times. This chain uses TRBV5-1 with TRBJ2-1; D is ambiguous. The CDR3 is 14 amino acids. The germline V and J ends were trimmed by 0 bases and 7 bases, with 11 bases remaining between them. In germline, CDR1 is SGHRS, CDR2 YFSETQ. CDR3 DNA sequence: TGCGCCAGCAGCTTGGTGATCTGGGGTAATGAGCAGTTCTTC. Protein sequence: CASSLVIWGNEQFF.

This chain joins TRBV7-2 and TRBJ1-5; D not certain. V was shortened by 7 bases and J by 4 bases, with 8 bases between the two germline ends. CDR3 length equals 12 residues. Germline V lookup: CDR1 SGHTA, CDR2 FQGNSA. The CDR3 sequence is CASKNHNQPQHF. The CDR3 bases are TGTGCCAGCAAAAACCATAATCAGCCCCAGCATTTT. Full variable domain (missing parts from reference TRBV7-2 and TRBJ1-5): GAGVSQSPSNKVTEKGKDVELRCDPISGHTALYWYRQSLGQGLEFLIYFQGNSAPDKSGLPSDRFSAERTGGSVSTLTIQRTQQEDSAVYLCASKNHNQPQHFGDGTRLSIL.

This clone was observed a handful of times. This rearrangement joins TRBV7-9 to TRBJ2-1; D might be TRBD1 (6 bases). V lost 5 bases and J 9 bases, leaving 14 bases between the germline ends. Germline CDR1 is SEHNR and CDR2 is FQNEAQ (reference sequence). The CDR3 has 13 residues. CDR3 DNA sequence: TGTGCCAGCAGCATAAGGGGGTACGTTGAGCAGTTCTTC. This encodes CASSIRGYVEQFF.

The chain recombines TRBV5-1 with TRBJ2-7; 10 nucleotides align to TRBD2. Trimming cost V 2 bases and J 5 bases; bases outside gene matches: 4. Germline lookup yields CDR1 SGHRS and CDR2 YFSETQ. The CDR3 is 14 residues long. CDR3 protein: CASSFLAGANEQYF. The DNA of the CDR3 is TGCGCCAGCAGCTTTCTAGCGGGAGCCAACGAGCAGTACTTC.

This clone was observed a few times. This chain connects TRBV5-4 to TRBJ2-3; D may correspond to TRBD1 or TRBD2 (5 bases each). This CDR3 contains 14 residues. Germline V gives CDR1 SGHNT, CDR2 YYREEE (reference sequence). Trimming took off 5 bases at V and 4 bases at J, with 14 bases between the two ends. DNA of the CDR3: TGTGCCAGCAGATCCGGGGCGGATTCAGATACGCAGTATTTT. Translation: CASRSGADSDTQYF. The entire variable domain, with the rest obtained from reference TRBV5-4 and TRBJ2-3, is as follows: ETGVTQSPTHLIKTRGQQVTLRCSSQSGHNTVSWYQQALGQGPQFIFQYYREEENGRGNFPPRFSGLQFPNYSSELNVNALELDDSALYLCASRSGADSDTQYFGPGTRLTVL.

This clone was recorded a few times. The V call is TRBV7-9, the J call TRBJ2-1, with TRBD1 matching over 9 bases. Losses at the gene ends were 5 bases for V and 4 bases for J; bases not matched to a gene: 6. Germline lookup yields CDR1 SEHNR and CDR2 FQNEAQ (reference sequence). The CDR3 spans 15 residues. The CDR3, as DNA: TGTGCCAGCAGCCAACAGGGGGCGAGGTACAATGAGCAGTTCTTC. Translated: CASSQQGARYNEQFF.

The CDR3 sequence is CASSATPGGQPQHF. CDR3 nucleotide sequence: TGTGCCAGCAGCGCCACCCCAGGTGGCCAGCCCCAGCATTTT. J is TRBJ1-5 and V is TRBV7-8; D is ambiguous. From germline, CDR1 is SGHVS and CDR2 FQNEAQ. Trimming left V 5 bases short and J 7 bases short, with 15 bases between. CDR3 length: 14 amino acids.

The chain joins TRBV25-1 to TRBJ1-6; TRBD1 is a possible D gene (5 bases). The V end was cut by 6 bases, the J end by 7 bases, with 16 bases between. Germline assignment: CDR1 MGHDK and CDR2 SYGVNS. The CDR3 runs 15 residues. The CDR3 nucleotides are TGTGCCAGCAGGACAAGGGGAATGGGGAATTCACCCCTCCACTTT. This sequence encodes CASRTRGMGNSPLHF.

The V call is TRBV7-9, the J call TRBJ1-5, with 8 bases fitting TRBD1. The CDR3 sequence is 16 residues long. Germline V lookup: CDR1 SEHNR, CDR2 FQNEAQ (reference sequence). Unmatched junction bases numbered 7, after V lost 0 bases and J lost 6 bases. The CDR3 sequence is CASSLAAGGIGQPQHF. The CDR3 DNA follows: TGTGCCAGCAGCTTAGCCGCAGGGGGCATCGGTCAGCCCCAGCATTTT.

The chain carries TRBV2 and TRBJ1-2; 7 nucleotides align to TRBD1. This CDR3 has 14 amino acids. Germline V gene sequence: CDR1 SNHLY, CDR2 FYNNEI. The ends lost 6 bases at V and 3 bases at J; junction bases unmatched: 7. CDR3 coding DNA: TGTGCCAGCAGGGAAACAGGGGTCCACTATGGCTACACCTTC. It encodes CASRETGVHYGYTF.

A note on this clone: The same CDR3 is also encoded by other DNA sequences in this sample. The CDR3 coding sequence is TGTGCCAGCAGCCCAGGGAGCTCTGGAAACACCATATATTTT. It is translated as CASSPGSSGNTIYF. The chain combines TRBV7-2 with TRBJ1-3; a weak D match, TRBD1 (5 bases). Trimming stripped 5 bases from V and 0 bases from J, with 8 bases between. CDR3 length equals 14 residues. Germline V CDR1 and CDR2: SGHTA, FQGNSA.

The CDR3 reads CASSPPQGLDTQYF. CDR3 sequence (DNA): TGTGCCAGCTCACCACCGCAGGGTTTGGATACGCAGTATTTT. This chain uses TRBV18 with TRBJ2-3, with D perhaps TRBD1 (5 bases). The CDR3 covers 14 residues. From germline, CDR1 is KGHSH and CDR2 LQKENI. Trimming stripped 0 bases from V and 6 bases from J, with 10 bases between.